This T cell receptor beta chain is from a study of blood T cell repertoires in COVID-19. Study details: T cells, B-cell-depleted T cells, or PBMCs provided the cDNA or gDNA that served as material.

Germline CDR1 MNHEY, CDR2 SVGAGI. J was trimmed by 0 bases and V by 8 bases; bases with no gene match: 4. The CDR3 is made up of 13 amino acids. The table came from immunoSEQ multiplex PCR; TCRdb's copy has only in-frame clones and leaves some out. The sample holds 95,000 to 150,000 clones, 65% to 85% seen once. This clone was found once. The rearrangement uses TRBV6-5 and TRBJ2-7; 7 bases match TRBD1. The sequence came from a young man with COVID-19, enrolled during active disease. Material: peripheral blood. CDR3 in amino acids: CASGDSYSYEQYF. In DNA, the CDR3 is TGTGCCAGCGGGGACAGCTACTCCTACGAGCAGTACTTC.